This record concerns one TCR beta chain sequence. This table comes from immunoSEQ multiplex PCR, and its TCRdb copy is limited to in-frame clones, with some not included. The data show roughly 250,000 clones, 80% to 90% seen once. These data are taken from a study of blood T cell repertoires in COVID-19. Study summary: Samples taken during acute and convalescent COVID-19 were collected in the United States, Italy and Spain.

This CDR3 comprises 15 residues. Losses at the gene ends were 0 bases for V and 5 bases for J; bases not matched to a gene: 5. The germline gives CDR1 SGHRS, CDR2 YFSETQ. This chain links TRBV5-1 with TRBJ2-5; 9 nucleotides align to TRBD2. Sequencing was carried out using peripheral blood. This clonotype was sampled from a woman between 65 and 79 years old with acute or convalescent COVID-19. The DNA for the CDR3 is TGCGCCAGCAGCTTGGAGCGGGGGGTAGGGGAGACCCAGTACTTC. Amino acids: CASSLERGVGETQYF.